A single sample gave rise to the 7 T cell receptor beta chains below, sequenced in a study of early T cells in non-severe SARS-CoV-2 infection. In TCRdb, the 5' RACE reads were re-called with MiXCR into one record per CDR3 protein. The sample carries 100,000 to 130,000 distinct CDR3 sequences, approximately 10% recorded once. Source material: whole blood. All receptors come from an adult who was a healthcare worker with PCR-confirmed SARS-CoV-2 infection or an uninfected control (not recorded which).

This clonotype was counted a few times. The chain carries TRBV29-1 and TRBJ1-2; TRBD1 is a possible D gene (5 bases). In germline, CDR1 is SQVTM, CDR2 ANQGSEA. The CDR3 is 13 amino acids. The V and J ends lost 6 bases and 1 base respectively, with 12 bases between them. The CDR3 spells CSVTRDGNYGYTF. Here the CDR3 DNA reads TGCAGCGTGACCCGGGACGGTAACTATGGCTACACCTTC.

The chain is built from TRBV7-2 and TRBJ1-2; D perhaps matches TRBD1 (5 bases). CDR3 length: 14 residues. The V end lost 1 base, the J end lost 7 bases, and 13 bases lay between the germline ends. The V gene's germline CDR1 is SGHTA and CDR2 FQGNSA. CDR3 sequence: CASSLVSGSGGYTF. The DNA of the CDR3 is TGTGCCAGCAGCTTAGTGTCAGGGTCTGGTGGCTACACCTTC. Complete variable domain (other parts from reference TRBV7-2 and TRBJ1-2): GAGVSQSPSNKVTEKGKDVELRCDPISGHTALYWYRQSLGQGLEFLIYFQGNSAPDKSGLPSDRFSAERTGGSVSTLTIQRTQQEDSAVYLCASSLVSGSGGYTFGSGTRLTVV.

This clonotype was detected ten times or more. The rearrangement links TRBV11-2 to TRBJ2-7, with 7 positions matching TRBD2. Germline V CDR1 and CDR2: SGHAT, FQNNGV. This CDR3 contains 12 residues. J lost 7 bases, V lost 5 bases, and 5 bases had no gene match. CDR3 residues: CASSPGLPEQYF. Written as DNA, the CDR3 is TGTGCCAGCAGCCCGGGACTACCTGAGCAGTACTTC.

The rearrangement links TRBV9 to TRBJ2-3, with 10 bases lining up with TRBD2. The CDR3 has 17 amino acids. The J segment lost 4 bases and the V segment lost 0 bases, leaving 8 bases of the junction unmatched. Looked up from germline, CDR1 is SGDLS and CDR2 is YYNGEE. Here the CDR3 reads CASSVEASGSIADTQYF. For the CDR3, the DNA is TGTGCCAGCAGCGTAGAGGCTAGCGGGAGTATCGCAGATACGCAGTATTTT.

The chain recombines TRBV28 with TRBJ2-7, with 7 nucleotides matching TRBD1. V gave up 5 bases and J gave up 5 bases; unmatched junction bases: 6. The germline V gene encodes CDR1 MDHEN and CDR2 SYDVKM. This CDR3 has 13 amino acids. This CDR3 reads CASSTPTGNEQYF. In DNA form, the CDR3 reads TGTGCCAGCAGTACTCCGACAGGGAACGAGCAGTACTTC. Filled out from reference TRBV28 and TRBJ2-7, the complete variable domain reads DVKVTQSSRYLVKRTGEKVFLECVQDMDHENMFWYRQDPGLGLRLIYFSYDVKMKEKGDIPEGYSVSREKKERFSLILESASTNQTSMYLCASSTPTGNEQYFGPGTRLTVT.

This clonotype appeared a few times. The DNA is omitted, as the CDR3 cannot be located on it reliably, and the CDR3 follows TCRdb's listing. The chain links TRBV19 to TRBJ2-1; the tabulated D call, TRBD2, remains unverified against the DNA. The CDR3 is 14 amino acids long, termini counted. The germline CDR1 and CDR2 sequences are LNHDA and SQIVND (reference sequence). The CDR3 sequence is CASTSGLHSNEQFF.

The sample holds a few counts of this clonotype. The V call is TRBV30, the J call TRBJ2-5; TRBD1 is a possible D gene (5 bases). The CDR3 runs 16 residues. The ends were cut back, 4 bases at V and 2 bases at J, with 20 bases in the middle. Germline CDR1 and CDR2: GTSNPN and SVGIG (reference sequence). CDR3 amino acids: CAWKVPTVTIQETQYF. CDR3 nucleotide sequence: TGTGCCTGGAAAGTCCCGACAGTGACCATTCAAGAGACCCAGTACTTC.